This entry describes one T cell receptor beta chain. This clone's antigen is unknown. Base-call qualities are not available, and no considerably larger clone is one nucleotide away. There are 15 amino acids in the CDR3, from cysteine to phenylalanine inclusive. Left in the record is the CDR3 DNA by itself, 45 bases read in frame from the first base. The germline V gene supplies CDR1 SGDLS and CDR2 YYNGEE. V is pared back by 6 bases and J by 1 base, with 16 bases lying between the germline termini. This sample is part of a study of shared clonotypes between healthy human individuals (TCRdb year 2020). Context from the whole study: A couple of women and three men aged 18 to 49 years were included in the cohort. To estimate repertoire size and how much clonotype sharing occurs between individuals, the study deeply sequenced the blood TCR repertoires of five healthy adults. Each donor's leukapheresis produced roughly between about 0.85 and 10 billion PBMCs. Different laboratories and diverse techniques were used to prepare libraries and sequence TCR repertoires, to increase sequencing depth and limit assay-specific biases. For each donor, CD4 naive and CD4 memory were each given three plates, CD8 naive was given two plates, and CD8 memory was given one plate. What the research found in general, with its limitations: Based on pairwise subsampling, the degree of clonotype sharing among donors was expected to be affected by sequencing depth. Higher generation probabilities were observed for clonotypes shared by all four sorted-subset donors than for non-shared clonotypes. Estimated clonotype richness was generally larger for naive than for memory subsets. Even with the large sequencing depth, rarefaction of the sorted-subset datasets indicated that sequencing was incomplete. About 5% of naive CD4, roughly 3.5% of naive CD8, roughly 2.5% of memory CD4, and about 0.4% of memory CD8 clonotypes were shared across several donors. Because the study included a small number of donors, the genetic and exposure-history diversity represented was limited. Sampling was limited to blood, and TCR repertoires in tissue likely differ from TCR repertoires in blood.

Donors were healthy HIV-negative adults with no recently reported acute infections or vaccinations. All donors were Caucasian adults living in Nashville, Tennessee, USA. CD4+ T cells were enriched by magnetic negative selection; naive cells were then positively selected on CD45RA, and the negative fraction formed the memory subset. Blood was collected by leukapheresis, and PBMCs were isolated by Ficoll-Histopaque density gradient centrifugation and then cryopreserved in liquid nitrogen vapor phase. Analytical flow cytometry was used to check the purity and quantity of each magnetically sorted T cell population. From each sorted fraction, genomic DNA was isolated and quantified by UV absorbance on a Nanodrop 2000c. Using the deep immunoSEQ assay, TCR CDR3 regions were amplified from genomic DNA by multiplex PCR. Genomic DNA extracted from each cell subset was distributed evenly over all wells of several immunoSEQ 96-well plates, and each plate served as one replicate. For sorted subsets, about 200 ng genomic DNA, equal to 30,000 or so T cell genomes, was loaded into each replicate PCR. The purified libraries were quantified using a Qubit 3.0 fluorometer, sized with a Bioanalyzer 2100, and then quantified again using the KAPA Library Quantification kit. Every immunoSEQ 96-well plate was sequenced on a dedicated single-read 150-cycle Illumina NextSeq 550 flow cell. In the original analysis: Because the immunoSEQ output included only junctional sequences and no quality scores, the filtering could not be the same as the filtering used for full-length reads. Sequences were annotated with PyIR, a Python wrapper for IgBLAST v1.9, using IMGT germline references to assign V/J genes and CDR3. Reads were removed for weak V/J assignments (E-value above 1e-6), missing CDR3, stop codons, out-of-frame junctions, or ambiguous translated residues. A V3J clonotype was defined by an identical inferred V gene, J gene, and CDR3 amino acid sequence. Percentage overlap between repertoires was calculated by dividing the number of shared unique clonotypes by the size of the smaller repertoire. Richness of each repertoire was evaluated using RTK rarefaction, the Chao1 estimator, and Recon v2.1 estimates of unobserved clonotypes. Generation probabilities for all TCRbeta clonotypes obtained by the gDNA method from several donors were computed using OLGA. Imported from immuneACCESS, the table was reduced by TCRdb to in-frame sequences with V and J called. These copies leave out some clones; in studies compared against another copy, an unresolved V gene accounts for under half, and the cause of the remainder is not known. V and J calls and clone size are as listed in that table; D and trimming were resolved from the DNA. This sample has roughly 2,500,000 clones in its table, and roughly 93% of those were observed once. The ten largest clones represent roughly 0.39% of the sample.

Rearrangement joined TRBV9 to TRBJ1-1; the D region possibly corresponds to TRBD1 (5 bases align). The source material was naive CD4+ T cells from PBMCs. The intended sense of this specimen's cell subset or site label: CD45RA+ positively selected. This receptor was identified in a man aged 18-30 years in good health. Some clones in this sample may be carry-over from other donors' samples. The DNA is as follows: TGTGCCAGCAAAAGAGCCGGGACGGAGAACACTGAAGCTTTCTTT. Translated, this is CASKRAGTENTEAFF.